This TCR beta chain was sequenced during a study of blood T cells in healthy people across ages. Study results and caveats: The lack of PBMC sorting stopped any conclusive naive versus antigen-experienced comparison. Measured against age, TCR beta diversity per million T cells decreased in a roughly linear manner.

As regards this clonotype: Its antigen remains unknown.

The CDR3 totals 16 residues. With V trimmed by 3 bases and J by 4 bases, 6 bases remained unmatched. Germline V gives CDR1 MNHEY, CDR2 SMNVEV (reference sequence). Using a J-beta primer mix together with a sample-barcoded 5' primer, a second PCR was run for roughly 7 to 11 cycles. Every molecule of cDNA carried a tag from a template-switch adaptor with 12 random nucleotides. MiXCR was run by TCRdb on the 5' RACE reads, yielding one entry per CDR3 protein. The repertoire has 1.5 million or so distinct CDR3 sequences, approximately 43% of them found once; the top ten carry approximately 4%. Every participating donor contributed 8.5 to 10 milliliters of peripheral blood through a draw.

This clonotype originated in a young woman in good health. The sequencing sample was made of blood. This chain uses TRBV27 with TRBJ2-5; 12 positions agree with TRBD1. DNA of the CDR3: TGTGCCAGCAGTTTGCGGGACAGGGGGCTCGGAGAGACCCAGTACTTC. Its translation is CASSLRDRGLGETQYF.